The clone carrying this T cell receptor (beta chain) was detected many times. These data originate in a study of T cells after yellow fever vaccination. The authors made TCR cDNA by 5'RACE template switching, adding a universal primer site and UMIs. MiXCR, applied by TCRdb to the 5' RACE reads, yields one record per CDR3 protein. The sample lists over 300,000 distinct CDR3 sequences, 4.1% occurring once. The CDR3 totals 12 residues. V lost 2 bases and J 7 bases, leaving 9 bases between the germline ends. The sample in question was PBMCs, obtained 5 days after the yellow fever booster vaccination. J is TRBJ2-7 and V is TRBV12-3 or TRBV12-4; D is possibly TRBD2 (5 bases). The TCR sequence derives from a man between 18 and 35 years old who received the YFV17D yellow fever vaccine. In DNA form, the CDR3 reads TGTGCCAGCAGTTTAAGTCCGGGAGAGCAGTACTTC. Translated, it gives CASSLSPGEQYF.